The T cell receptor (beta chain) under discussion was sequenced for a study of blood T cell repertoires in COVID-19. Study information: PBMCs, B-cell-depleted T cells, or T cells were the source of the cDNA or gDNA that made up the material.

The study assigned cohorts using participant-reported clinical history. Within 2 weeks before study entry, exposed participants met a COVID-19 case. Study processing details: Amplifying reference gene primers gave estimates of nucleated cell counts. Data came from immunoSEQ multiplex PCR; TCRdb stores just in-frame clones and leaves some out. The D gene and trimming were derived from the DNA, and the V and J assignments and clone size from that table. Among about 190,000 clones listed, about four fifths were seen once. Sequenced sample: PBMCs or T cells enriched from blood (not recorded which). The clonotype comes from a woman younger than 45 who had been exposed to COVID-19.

CDR3 region: CASSGGTRAAGDTEAFF. CDR3 nucleotides: TGTGCCAGCAGCGGGGGGACTAGGGCCGCGGGGGACACTGAAGCTTTCTTT. The V gene is TRBV2, the J gene TRBJ1-1; D perhaps matches TRBD1 (5 bases). The germline V gene has CDR1 SNHLY and CDR2 FYNNEI. Trimming removed 6 bases at V and 3 bases at J, with 23 bases between. The CDR3 is 17 residues long.